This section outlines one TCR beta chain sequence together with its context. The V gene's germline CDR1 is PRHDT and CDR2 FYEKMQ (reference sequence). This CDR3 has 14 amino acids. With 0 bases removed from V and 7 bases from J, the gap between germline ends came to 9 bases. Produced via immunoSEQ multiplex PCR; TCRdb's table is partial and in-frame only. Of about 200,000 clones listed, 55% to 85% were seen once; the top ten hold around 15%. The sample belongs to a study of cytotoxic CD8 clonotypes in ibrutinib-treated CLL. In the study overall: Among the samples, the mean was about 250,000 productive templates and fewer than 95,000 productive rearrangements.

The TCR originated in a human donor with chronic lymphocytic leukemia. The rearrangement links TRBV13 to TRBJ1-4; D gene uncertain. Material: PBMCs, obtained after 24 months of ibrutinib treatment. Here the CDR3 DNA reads TGTGCCAGCAGCTTAGGAGGGTTCACTGAAAAACTGTTTTTT. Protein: CASSLGGFTEKLFF.